This T cell receptor beta chain was sequenced for a study of cytomegalovirus exposure and HLA in healthy donors. The germline gives CDR1 DFQATT, CDR2 SNEGSKA (reference sequence). This CDR3 comprises 11 residues. Assay used: immunoSEQ multiplex PCR; TCRdb lists only in-frame clones, some missing. The sample records 110,000 to 150,000 clones, 90% being singletons. Material: PBMCs. J is TRBJ1-4 and V is TRBV20-1; 8 bases match TRBD1. The receptor was derived from a woman in her thirties in good health and CMV-seropositive. CDR3 protein: CGGQEGEKLFF. The DNA for the CDR3 is TGCGGGGGACAGGAAGGGGAAAAACTGTTTTTT.